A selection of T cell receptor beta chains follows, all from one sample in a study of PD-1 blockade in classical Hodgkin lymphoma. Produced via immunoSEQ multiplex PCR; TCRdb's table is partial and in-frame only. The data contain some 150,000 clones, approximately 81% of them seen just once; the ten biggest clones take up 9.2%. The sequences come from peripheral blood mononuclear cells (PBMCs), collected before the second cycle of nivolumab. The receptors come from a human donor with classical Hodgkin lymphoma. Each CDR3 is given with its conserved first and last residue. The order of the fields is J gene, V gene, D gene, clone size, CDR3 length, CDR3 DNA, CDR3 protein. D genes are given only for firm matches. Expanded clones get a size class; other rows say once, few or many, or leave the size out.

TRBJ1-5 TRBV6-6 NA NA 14 TGTGCCAGCAGTCGGCACAGGGTTAATCAGCCCCAGCATTTT CASSRHRVNQPQHF
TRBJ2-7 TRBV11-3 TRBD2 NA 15 TGTGCCAGCAGCTCGGGGACTAGCGGGGCCTACGAGCAGTACTTC CASSSGTSGAYEQYF
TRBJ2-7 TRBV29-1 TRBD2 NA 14 TGCAGCGCAGTGAGACTAGCGGGATCCTACGAGCAGTACTTC CSAVRLAGSYEQYF
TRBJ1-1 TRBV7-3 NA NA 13 TGTGCCAGCAGCTTAGAGGCGAACACTGAAGCTTTCTTT CASSLEANTEAFF
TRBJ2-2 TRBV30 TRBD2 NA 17 TGTGCCTGGAGGGGACTAGCGGGGGACCGGGAGACCGGGGAGCTGTTTTTT CAWRGLAGDRETGELFF
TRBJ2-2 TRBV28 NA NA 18 TGTGCCAGCAGTTCCCAACCTCGAAGCGGCACCCTCACCGGGGAGCTGTTTTTT CASSSQPRSGTLTGELFF
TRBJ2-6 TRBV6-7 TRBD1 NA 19 TGTGCCAGCAGTTACTCGAGACAGGGAATTAGCTCTGGGGCCAACGTCCTGACTTTC CASSYSRQGISSGANVLTF
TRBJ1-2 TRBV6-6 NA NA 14 TGTGCCAGCAGCGTAACCGGGCCTGACGTAGGCTACACCTTC CASSVTGPDVGYTF
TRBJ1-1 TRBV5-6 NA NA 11 TGTGCCAGCAGCGGGCGAACTGAAGCTTTCTTT CASSGRTEAFF
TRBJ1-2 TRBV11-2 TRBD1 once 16 TGTGCCAGCAGCTATTCCGGACAGGCCCTTAACTATGGCTACACCTTC CASSYSGQALNYGYTF
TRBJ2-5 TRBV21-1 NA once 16 TGTGCCAGCAGCAAATCCGGGACAGGGAACCAAGAGACCCAGTACTTC CASSKSGTGNQETQYF
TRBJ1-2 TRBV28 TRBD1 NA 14 TGTGCCAGCACTTCAGCCGGGACAGAATATGGCTACACCTTC CASTSAGTEYGYTF
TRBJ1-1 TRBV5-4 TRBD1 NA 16 TGTGCCAGCAGCTTCCCCCGAGCACAGGGGGTGGGTGAAGCTTTCTTT CASSFPRAQGVGEAFF
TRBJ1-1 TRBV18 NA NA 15 TGTGCCAGCTCGCTAGGGGCGGGTATGAACACTGAAGCTTTCTTT CASSLGAGMNTEAFF
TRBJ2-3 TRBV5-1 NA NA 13 TGCGCCAGCAGCCGAGGGTTCGCAGATACGCAGTATTTT CASSRGFADTQYF
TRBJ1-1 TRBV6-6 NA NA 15 TGTGCCAGCAGTTTAGAAGAGGGAAGGCGCACTGAAGCTTTCTTT CASSLEEGRRTEAFF
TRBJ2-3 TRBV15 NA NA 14 TGTGCCACCAGCAGAGATAAACGCACAGATACGCAGTATTTT CATSRDKRTDTQYF
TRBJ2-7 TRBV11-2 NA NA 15 TGTGCCAGCAGCTTAGGCGGGACGGGGCCCTACGAGCAGTACTTC CASSLGGTGPYEQYF
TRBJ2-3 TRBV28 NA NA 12 TGTGCCAGCCGGTTACAGCCGGATACGCAGTATTTT CASRLQPDTQYF
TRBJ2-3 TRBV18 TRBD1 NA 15 TGTGCCAGCGCCGAGGGGACAGGGGGCACAGATACGCAGTATTTT CASAEGTGGTDTQYF
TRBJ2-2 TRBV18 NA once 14 TGTGCCAGCTCAGATGGTGCTGGCACCGGGGAGCTGTTTTTT CASSDGAGTGELFF
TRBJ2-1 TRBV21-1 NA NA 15 TGTGCCAGCAGCAAAGAACATCGGGGATACAATGAGCAGTTCTTC CASSKEHRGYNEQFF
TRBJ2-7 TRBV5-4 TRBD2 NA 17 TGTGCCAGCAGCTACCGATGGGGGGTAGCGGGGGCCTACGAGCAGTACTTC CASSYRWGVAGAYEQYF
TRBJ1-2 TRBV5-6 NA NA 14 TGTGCCAGCAGAGGGGGAACAGGTACCTATGGCTACACCTTC CASRGGTGTYGYTF
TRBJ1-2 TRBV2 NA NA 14 TGTGCCAGCAGTGACGGTTGGGGTTCTGAGAGCATAACCTTC CASSDGWGSESITF
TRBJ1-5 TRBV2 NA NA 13 TGTGCCAGCAGTGTGACAGTTAATCAGCCCCAGCATTTT CASSVTVNQPQHF
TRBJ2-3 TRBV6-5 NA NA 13 TGTGCCAGCAGTTTTCCAGGGACTCCGACGCAGTATTTT CASSFPGTPTQYF
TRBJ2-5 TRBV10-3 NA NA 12 TGTGCCATCAGTGGGGGCGTAGAGACCCAGTACTTC CAISGGVETQYF
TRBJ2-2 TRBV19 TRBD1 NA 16 TGTGCCAGTAGTATTTGGATCACAGGGGTACGCGGGGAGCTGTTTTTT CASSIWITGVRGELFF
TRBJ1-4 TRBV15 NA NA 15 TGTGCCACCAGCAGAGATCGTGGTCGAAATGAAAAACTGTTTTTT CATSRDRGRNEKLFF
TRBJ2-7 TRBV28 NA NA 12 TGTGCCAGCAGTTTTGAAGTATACGAGCAGTACTTC CASSFEVYEQYF
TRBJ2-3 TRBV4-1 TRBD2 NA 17 TGCGCCAGCAGCCAAGAGGAACTAGCGGGAGGGCCGAGGTCGCAGTATTTT CASSQEELAGGPRSQYF
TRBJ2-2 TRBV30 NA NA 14 TGTGCCTGGAGTTCCCGACCGGGAGTGGGGGAGCTGTTTTTT CAWSSRPGVGELFF
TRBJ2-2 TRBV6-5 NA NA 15 TGTGCCAGCAGTATCAGGGGCTCGAACACCGGGGAGCTGTTTTTT CASSIRGSNTGELFF
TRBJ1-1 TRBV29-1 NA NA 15 TGCAGCGTTATGGCGTGGGGGGGGCTAAGGACTGAAGCTTTCTTT CSVMAWGGLRTEAFF
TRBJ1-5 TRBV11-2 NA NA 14 TGTGCCAGCAGCTCGTGGGGGTCGGGGCAGCCCCAGCATTTT CASSSWGSGQPQHF
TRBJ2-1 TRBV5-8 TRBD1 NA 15 TGTGCCAGCAGCAGGGACAGTATCGAATACAATGAGCAGTTCTTC CASSRDSIEYNEQFF
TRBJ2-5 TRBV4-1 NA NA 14 TGCGCCAGCAGCCGAACCGGGAGCCAAGAGACCCAGTACTTC CASSRTGSQETQYF
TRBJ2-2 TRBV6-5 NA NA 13 TGTGCCAGCAGCGTCGACAGGTTCGGGGAGCTGTTTTTT CASSVDRFGELFF
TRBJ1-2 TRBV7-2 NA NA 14 TGTGCCAGCAGCTTAGAGGCGTGGCCGGGAGGCTACACCTTC CASSLEAWPGGYTF
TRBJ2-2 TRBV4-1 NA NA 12 TGCGCCAGCAGCCAAGACACCGGGGAGCTGTTTTTT CASSQDTGELFF
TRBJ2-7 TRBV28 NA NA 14 TGTGCCAGCCATACCCCGGGCACCACCTACGAGCAGTACTTC CASHTPGTTYEQYF
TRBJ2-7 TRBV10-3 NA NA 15 TGTGCCATCAGTGAGTCAGCACGGCAGGCCTACGAGCAGTACTTC CAISESARQAYEQYF
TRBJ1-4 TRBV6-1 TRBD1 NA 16 TGTGCCAGCAGTGCTTCCACAGGGGGTGGTAATGAAAAACTGTTTTTT CASSASTGGGNEKLFF
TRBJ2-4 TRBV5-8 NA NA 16 TGTGCCAGCAGCTTGGCCATGTGGTGGGCCAAAAACATTCAGTACTTC CASSLAMWWAKNIQYF
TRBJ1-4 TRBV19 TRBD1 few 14 TGTGCCAGTAGAGCGACAGGGGGTAATGAAAAACTGTTTTTT CASRATGGNEKLFF
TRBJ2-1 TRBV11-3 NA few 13 TGTGCCAGCAGCTTAGCCGGTGGGCATGAGCAGTTCTTC CASSLAGGHEQFF
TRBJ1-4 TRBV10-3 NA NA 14 TGTGCCATCAGTGACCCGGGACTTTTCGAAAAACTGTTTTTT CAISDPGLFEKLFF